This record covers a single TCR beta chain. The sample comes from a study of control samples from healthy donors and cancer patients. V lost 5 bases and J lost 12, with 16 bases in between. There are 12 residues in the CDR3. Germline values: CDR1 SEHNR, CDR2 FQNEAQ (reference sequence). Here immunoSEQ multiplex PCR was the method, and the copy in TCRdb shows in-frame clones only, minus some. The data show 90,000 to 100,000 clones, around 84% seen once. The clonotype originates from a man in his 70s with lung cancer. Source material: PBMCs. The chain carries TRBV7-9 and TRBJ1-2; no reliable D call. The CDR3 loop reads CASSRQRLEDTF. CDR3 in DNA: TGTGCCAGCAGCCGCCAAAGGCTAGAGGACACCTTC. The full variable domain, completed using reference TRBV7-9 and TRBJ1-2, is DTGVSQNPRHKITKRGQNVTFRCDPISEHNRLYWYRQTLGQGPEFLTYFQNEAQLEKSRLLSDRFSAERPKGSFSTLEIQRTEQGDSAMYLCASSRQRLEDTFGSGTRLTVV.